This T cell receptor (beta chain) was found in a study of graft-versus-host responses after intestinal transplantation. Overall study: Multivisceral, liver-intestinal, or isolated intestinal transplants were received by the recipients. Following induction with anti-thymocyte globulin, all recipients were given tacrolimus and steroids for around three years. Study-level points and caveats: The recipient marrow held GvH clones, and some of them showed up first in ileum or blood. There was an association between peak levels of circulating GvH clones and early post-transplant HvG declines.

Graft tissue processing released intraepithelial and lamina propria lymphocytes. The CDR3 totals 13 residues. Germline CDR1 reads SQVTM; CDR2 reads ANQGSEA. Trimming cost V 7 bases and J 6 bases; bases outside gene matches: 4. Points on this clone: Its antigen is still unknown.

TCRdb's copy holds only in-frame clones and misses some; the assay was immunoSEQ multiplex PCR. The repertoire holds more than 50,000 clones, with roughly nine tenths as singletons. The sequences come from ileum tissue, collected more than 350 days after transplant. The origin of this receptor is a human patient who received an intestinal transplant, so some T cells may come from the graft donor. V is TRBV29-1 and J is TRBJ2-3, with TRBD2 matching over 13 bases. The CDR3 coding sequence is TGCAGCGGGGGACTAGCGGGGATGGATACGCAGTATTTT. Protein product: CSGGLAGMDTQYF.